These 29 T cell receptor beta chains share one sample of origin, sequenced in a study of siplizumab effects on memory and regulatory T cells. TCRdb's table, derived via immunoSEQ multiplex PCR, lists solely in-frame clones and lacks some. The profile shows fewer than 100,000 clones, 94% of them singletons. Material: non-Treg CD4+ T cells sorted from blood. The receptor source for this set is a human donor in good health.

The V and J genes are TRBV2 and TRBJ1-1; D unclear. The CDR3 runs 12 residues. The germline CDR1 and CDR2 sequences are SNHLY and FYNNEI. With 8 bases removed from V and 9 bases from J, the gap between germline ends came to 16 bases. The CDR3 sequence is CASRELGWQAFF. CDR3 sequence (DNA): TGTGCCAGCCGGGAATTGGGGTGGCAAGCTTTCTTT.

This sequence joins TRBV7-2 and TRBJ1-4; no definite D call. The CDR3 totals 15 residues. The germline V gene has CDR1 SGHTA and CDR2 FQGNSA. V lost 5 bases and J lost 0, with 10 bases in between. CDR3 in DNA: TGTGCCAGCAGCAGCCGGACGGCAACTAATGAAAAACTGTTTTTT. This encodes CASSSRTATNEKLFF. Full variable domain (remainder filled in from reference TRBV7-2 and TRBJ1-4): GAGVSQSPSNKVTEKGKDVELRCDPISGHTALYWYRQSLGQGLEFLIYFQGNSAPDKSGLPSDRFSAERTGGSVSTLTIQRTQQEDSAVYLCASSSRTATNEKLFFGSGTQLSVL.

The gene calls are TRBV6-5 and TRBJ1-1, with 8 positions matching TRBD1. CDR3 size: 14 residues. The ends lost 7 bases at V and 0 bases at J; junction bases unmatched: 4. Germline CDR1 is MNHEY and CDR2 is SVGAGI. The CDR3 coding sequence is TGTGCCAGCATGCCAGGGGGCCTGAACACTGAAGCTTTCTTT. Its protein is CASMPGGLNTEAFF.

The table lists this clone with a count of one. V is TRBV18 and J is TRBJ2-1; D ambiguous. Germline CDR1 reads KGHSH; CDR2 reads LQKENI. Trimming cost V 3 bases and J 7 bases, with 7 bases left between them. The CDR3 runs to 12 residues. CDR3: CASSPAGNEQFF. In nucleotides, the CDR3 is TGTGCCAGCTCACCGGCTGGGAATGAGCAGTTCTTC.

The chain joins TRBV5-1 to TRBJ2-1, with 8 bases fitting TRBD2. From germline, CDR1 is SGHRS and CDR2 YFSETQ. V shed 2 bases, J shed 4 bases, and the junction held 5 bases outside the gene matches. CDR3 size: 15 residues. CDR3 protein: CASSLGTSGYNEQFF. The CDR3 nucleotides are TGCGCCAGCAGCTTAGGCACTAGCGGTTACAATGAGCAGTTCTTC.

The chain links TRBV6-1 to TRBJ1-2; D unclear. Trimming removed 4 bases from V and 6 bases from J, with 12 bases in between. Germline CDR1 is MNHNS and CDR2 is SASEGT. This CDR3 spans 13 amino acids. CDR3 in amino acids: CASSGNTEDGYTF. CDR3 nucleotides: TGTGCCAGCAGTGGTAATACAGAGGATGGCTACACCTTC.

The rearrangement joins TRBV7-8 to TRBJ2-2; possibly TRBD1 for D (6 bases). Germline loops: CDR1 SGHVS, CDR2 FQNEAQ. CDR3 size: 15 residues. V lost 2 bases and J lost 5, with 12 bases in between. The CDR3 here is CASSLSGDRTGELFF. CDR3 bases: TGTGCCAGCAGCTTATCAGGGGATCGGACCGGGGAGCTGTTTTTT.

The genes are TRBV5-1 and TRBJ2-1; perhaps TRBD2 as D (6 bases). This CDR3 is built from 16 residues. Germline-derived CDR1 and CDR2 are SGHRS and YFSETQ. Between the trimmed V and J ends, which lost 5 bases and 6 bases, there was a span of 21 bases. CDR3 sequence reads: CASRPRGLPSPNEQFF. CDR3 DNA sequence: TGCGCCAGCAGACCCCGGGGACTCCCTTCCCCCAATGAGCAGTTCTTC.

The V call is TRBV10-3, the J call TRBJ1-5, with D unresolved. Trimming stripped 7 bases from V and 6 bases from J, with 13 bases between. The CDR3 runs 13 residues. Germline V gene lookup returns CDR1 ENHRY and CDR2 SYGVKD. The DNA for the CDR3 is TGTGCCATCACGGGCGGGATTGGTCAGCCCCAGCATTTT. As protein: CAITGGIGQPQHF.

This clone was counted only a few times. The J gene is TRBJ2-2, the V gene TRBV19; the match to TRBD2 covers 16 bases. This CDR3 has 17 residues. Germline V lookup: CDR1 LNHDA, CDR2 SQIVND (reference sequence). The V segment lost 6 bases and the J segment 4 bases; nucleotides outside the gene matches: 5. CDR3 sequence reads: CASRGTSGRGSTGELFF. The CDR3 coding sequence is TGTGCCAGTAGGGGGACTAGCGGGAGGGGAAGCACCGGGGAGCTGTTTTTT.

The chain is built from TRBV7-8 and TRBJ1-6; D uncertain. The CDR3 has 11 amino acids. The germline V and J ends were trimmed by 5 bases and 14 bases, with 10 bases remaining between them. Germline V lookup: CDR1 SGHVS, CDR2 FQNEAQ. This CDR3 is CASSPGWALHF. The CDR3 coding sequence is TGTGCCAGCAGCCCGGGTTGGGCCCTCCACTTT.

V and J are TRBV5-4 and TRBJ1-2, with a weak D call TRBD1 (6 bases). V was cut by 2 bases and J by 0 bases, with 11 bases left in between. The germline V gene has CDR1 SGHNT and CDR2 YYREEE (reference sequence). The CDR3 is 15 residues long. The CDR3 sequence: CASSLRQDANYGYTF. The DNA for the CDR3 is TGTGCCAGCAGCTTAAGACAGGACGCTAACTATGGCTACACCTTC.

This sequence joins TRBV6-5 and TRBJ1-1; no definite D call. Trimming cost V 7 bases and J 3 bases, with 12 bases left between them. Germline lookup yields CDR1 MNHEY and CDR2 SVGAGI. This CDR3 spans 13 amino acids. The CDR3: CASNPSRDTEAFF. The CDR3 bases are TGTGCCAGCAATCCCTCTCGGGACACTGAAGCTTTCTTT.

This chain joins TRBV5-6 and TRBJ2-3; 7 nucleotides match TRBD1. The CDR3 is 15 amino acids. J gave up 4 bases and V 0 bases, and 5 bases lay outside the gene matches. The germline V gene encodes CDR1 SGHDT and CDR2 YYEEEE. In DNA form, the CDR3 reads TGTGCCAGCAGCTTGGTCGACAGGGCCTCAGATACGCAGTATTTT. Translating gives CASSLVDRASDTQYF.

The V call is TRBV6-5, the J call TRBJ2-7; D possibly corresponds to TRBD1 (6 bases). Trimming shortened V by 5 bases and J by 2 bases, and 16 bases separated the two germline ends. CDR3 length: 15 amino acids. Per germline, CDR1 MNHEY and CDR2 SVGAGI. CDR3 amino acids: CASSPRGTGTYEQYF. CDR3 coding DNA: TGTGCCAGCAGTCCCCGCGGAACAGGGACCTACGAGCAGTACTTC.

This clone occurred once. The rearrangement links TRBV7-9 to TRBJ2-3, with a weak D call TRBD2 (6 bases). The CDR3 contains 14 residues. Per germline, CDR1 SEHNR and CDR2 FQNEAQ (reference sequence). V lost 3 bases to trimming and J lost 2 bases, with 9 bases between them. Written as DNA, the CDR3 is TGTGCCAGCAGCTTGGGGACTTACACAGATACGCAGTATTTT. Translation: CASSLGTYTDTQYF.

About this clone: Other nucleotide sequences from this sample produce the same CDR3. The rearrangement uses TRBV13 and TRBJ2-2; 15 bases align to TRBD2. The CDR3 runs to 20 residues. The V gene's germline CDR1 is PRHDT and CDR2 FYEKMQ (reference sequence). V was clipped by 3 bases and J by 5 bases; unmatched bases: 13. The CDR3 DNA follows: TGTGCCAGCAGCTTGTACCGGAGGACTAGCGGGAGGGGATGGACCGGGGAGCTGTTTTTT. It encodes CASSLYRRTSGRGWTGELFF.

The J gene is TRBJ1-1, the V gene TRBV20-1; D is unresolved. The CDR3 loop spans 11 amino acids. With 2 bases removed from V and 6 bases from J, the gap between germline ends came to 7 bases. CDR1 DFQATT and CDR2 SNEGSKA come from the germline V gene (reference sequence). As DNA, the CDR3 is TGCAGTGCTAGATTGGGAGCTGAAGCTTTCTTT. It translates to CSARLGAEAFF.

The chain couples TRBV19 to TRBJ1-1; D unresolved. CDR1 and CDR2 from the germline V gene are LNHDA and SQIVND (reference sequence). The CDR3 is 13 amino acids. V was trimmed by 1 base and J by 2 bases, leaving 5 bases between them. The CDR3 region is CASSIGVNTEAFF. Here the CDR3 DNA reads TGTGCCAGTAGTATAGGGGTTAACACTGAAGCTTTCTTT.

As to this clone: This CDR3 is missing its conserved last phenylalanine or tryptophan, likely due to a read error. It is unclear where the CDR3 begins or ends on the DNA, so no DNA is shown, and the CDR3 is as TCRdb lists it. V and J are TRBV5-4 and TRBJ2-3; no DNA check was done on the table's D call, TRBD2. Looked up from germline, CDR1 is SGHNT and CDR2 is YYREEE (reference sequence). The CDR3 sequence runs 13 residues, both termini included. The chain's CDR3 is CASSHNTGTSVTV.

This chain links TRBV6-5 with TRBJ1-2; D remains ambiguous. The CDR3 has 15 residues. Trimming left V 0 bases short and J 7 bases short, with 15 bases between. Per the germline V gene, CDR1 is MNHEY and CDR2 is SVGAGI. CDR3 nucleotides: TGTGCCAGCAGTTACTCATCTCAGGCTTTTGGTGGCTACACCTTC. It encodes CASSYSSQAFGGYTF.

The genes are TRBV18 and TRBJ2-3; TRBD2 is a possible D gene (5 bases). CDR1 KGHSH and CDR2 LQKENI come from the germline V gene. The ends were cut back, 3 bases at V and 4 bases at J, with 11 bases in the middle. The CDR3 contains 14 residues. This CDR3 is CASSPTPAADTQYF. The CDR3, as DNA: TGTGCCAGCTCACCGACACCAGCGGCAGATACGCAGTATTTT.

The CDR3 region is CASKTGGPDTQYF. CDR3 DNA sequence: TGTGCCAGCAAGACGGGGGGGCCTGATACGCAGTATTTT. The rearrangement links TRBV6-1 to TRBJ2-3; 8 bases are shared with TRBD2. CDR3 size: 13 residues. Germline-derived CDR1 and CDR2 are MNHNS and SASEGT. Unmatched junction bases numbered 6, after V lost 7 bases and J lost 6 bases.

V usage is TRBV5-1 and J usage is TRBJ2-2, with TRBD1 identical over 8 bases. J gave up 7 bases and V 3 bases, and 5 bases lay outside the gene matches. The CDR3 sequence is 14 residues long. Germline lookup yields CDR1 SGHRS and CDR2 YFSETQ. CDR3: CASSSQGAGGELFF. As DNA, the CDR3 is TGCGCCAGCAGCTCCCAGGGGGCGGGCGGGGAGCTGTTTTTT.

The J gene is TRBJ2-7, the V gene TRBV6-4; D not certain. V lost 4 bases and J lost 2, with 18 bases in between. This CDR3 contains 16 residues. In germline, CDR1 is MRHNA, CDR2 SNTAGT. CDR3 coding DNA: TGTGCCAGCAGTGGGTCCCGAAGGAACCCCCCCTACGAGCAGTACTTC. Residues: CASSGSRRNPPYEQYF.

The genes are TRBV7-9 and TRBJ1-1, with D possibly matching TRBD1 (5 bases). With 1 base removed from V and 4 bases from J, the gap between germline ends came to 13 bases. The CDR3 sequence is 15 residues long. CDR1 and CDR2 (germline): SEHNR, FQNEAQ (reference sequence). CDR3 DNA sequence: TGTGCCAGCAGCTTAGGCGCCAGGGCGGGCACTGAAGCTTTCTTT. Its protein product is CASSLGARAGTEAFF. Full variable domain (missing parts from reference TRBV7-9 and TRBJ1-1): DTGVSQNPRHKITKRGQNVTFRCDPISEHNRLYWYRQTLGQGPEFLTYFQNEAQLEKSRLLSDRFSAERPKGSFSTLEIQRTEQGDSAMYLCASSLGARAGTEAFFGQGTRLTVV.

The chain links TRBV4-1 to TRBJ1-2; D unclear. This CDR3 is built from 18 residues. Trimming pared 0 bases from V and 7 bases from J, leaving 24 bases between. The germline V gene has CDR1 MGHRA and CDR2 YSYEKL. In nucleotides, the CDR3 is TGCGCCAGCAGCCAAGATCACGTATTGGGTAGTTACGGGTTTGGCTACACCTTC. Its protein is CASSQDHVLGSYGFGYTF.

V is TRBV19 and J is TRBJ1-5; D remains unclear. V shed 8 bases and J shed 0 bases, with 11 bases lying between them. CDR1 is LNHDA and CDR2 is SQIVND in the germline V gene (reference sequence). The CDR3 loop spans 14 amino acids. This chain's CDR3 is CASRTVISNQPQHF. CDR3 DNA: TGTGCCAGTCGTACCGTCATTAGCAATCAGCCCCAGCATTTT.

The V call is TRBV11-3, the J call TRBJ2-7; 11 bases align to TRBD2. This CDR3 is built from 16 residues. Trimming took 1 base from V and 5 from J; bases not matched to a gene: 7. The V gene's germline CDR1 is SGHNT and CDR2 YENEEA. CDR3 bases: TGTGCCAGCAGCTTAGGTGGGACTAGCGGAGGGCACGAGCAGTACTTC. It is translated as CASSLGGTSGGHEQYF.